The 31 T cell receptor beta chains below come from one sample, sequenced in a study of OX40 agonist ivuxolimab in advanced cancers. Assay used: immunoSEQ multiplex PCR; TCRdb lists only in-frame clones, some missing. The sample yields roughly 66,000 clones, roughly 85% seen once. This material consisted of CD4+ or CD8+ T cells sorted from blood, taken in a trial of the OX40 agonist ivuxolimab. Receptors originate from an adult with an advanced solid tumor such as melanoma, head and neck, liver or kidney cancer.

The CDR3 loop is CASSGDRVNEQFF. The CDR3 DNA sequence: TGCGCCAGCAGCGGTGACAGGGTCAATGAGCAGTTCTTC. V is TRBV5-1 and J is TRBJ2-1; 7 bases fit TRBD1. The CDR3 consists of 13 residues. Trimming took 4 bases from V and 6 from J; bases not matched to a gene: 4. Germline V gives CDR1 SGHRS, CDR2 YFSETQ.

This clone was recorded once. The chain recombines TRBV7-9 with TRBJ1-2; D remains unclear. Trimming left V 0 bases short and J 7 bases short, with 15 bases between. The CDR3 covers 15 residues. CDR1 is SEHNR and CDR2 is FQNEAQ in the germline V gene (reference sequence). The CDR3 nucleotides read TGTGCCAGCAGCTTAGCGTGGGTAACTCCGGCTGGCTACACCTTC. The encoded protein is CASSLAWVTPAGYTF.

The chain has TRBV19 and TRBJ1-6, with 10 positions matching TRBD1. Germline V CDR1 and CDR2: LNHDA, SQIVND (reference sequence). With V trimmed by 4 bases and J by 10 bases, 7 bases remained unmatched. The CDR3 contains 15 residues. CDR3 region: CASSTHRDRGSPLHF. CDR3 DNA: TGTGCCAGTAGTACTCACCGGGACAGGGGATCACCCCTCCACTTT. Supplemented by reference TRBV19 and TRBJ1-6, the full variable domain reads DGGITQSPKYLFRKEGQNVTLSCEQNLNHDAMYWYRQDPGQGLRLIYYSQIVNDFQKGDIAEGYSVSREKKESFPLTVTSAQKNPTAFYLCASSTHRDRGSPLHFGNGTRLTVT.

This clone is medium-sized by share. V usage is TRBV1 and J usage is TRBJ1-5. TRBV1 is designated a pseudogene. The CDR3 is 16 residues long. CDR3 nucleotide sequence: TGCACCAGCAGCCATAGGGCGGGTCCTCTCAATCAGCCCCAGCATTTT. Protein: CTSSHRAGPLNQPQHF.

V gene TRBV15 combines with J gene TRBJ2-1; 10 bases line up with TRBD2. The J segment lost 0 bases and the V segment lost 0 bases, leaving 20 bases of the junction unmatched. Per germline, CDR1 LNHNV and CDR2 YYDKDF (reference sequence). The CDR3 totals 23 residues. The CDR3, as DNA: TGTGCCACCAGCAGAGAGAGGGCCCGCCCTCTAGCGGGGGCCCTCGGCTCCTACAATGAGCAGTTCTTC. It specifies CATSRERARPLAGALGSYNEQFF.

V and J are TRBV10-3 and TRBJ2-5; TRBD2 might be the D (6 bases). CDR1 and CDR2 from the germline V gene are ENHRY and SYGVKD. Trimming left V 2 bases short and J 5 bases short, with 15 bases between. The CDR3 has 15 amino acids. The CDR3 DNA reads TGTGCCATCAGTGAGATTTTACTAGCTGGTGAGACCCAGTACTTC. This gives the protein CAISEILLAGETQYF.

V gene TRBV4-1 combines with J gene TRBJ2-3; TRBD2 matches at 7 bases. CDR3 size: 15 residues. The ends lost 4 bases at V and 3 bases at J; junction bases unmatched: 7. Germline V gene data show CDR1 as MGHRA and CDR2 as YSYEKL. CDR3 bases: TGCGCCAGCAGCCGCGGGGAGGGGAAAACAGATACGCAGTATTTT. This translates into CASSRGEGKTDTQYF.

In DNA form, the CDR3 reads TGTGCCAGCAGCGTAGCGGGACAGGGAATCTATGGCTACACCTTC. Encoded protein: CASSVAGQGIYGYTF. The J gene is TRBJ1-2, the V gene TRBV9; 9 bases are shared with TRBD1. CDR1 is SGDLS, CDR2 YYNGEE, per germline. This CDR3 comprises 15 residues. V lost 0 bases to trimming and J lost 4 bases; unmatched junction nucleotides: 4.

The chain uses TRBV2 and TRBJ1-2; TRBD1 is a possible D gene (5 bases). The CDR3 sequence is 12 residues long. Germline loops: CDR1 SNHLY, CDR2 FYNNEI. The V and J ends lost 5 bases and 4 bases respectively, with 8 bases between them. The CDR3 sequence: CASSPGLYGYTF. CDR3 nucleotides: TGTGCCAGCAGTCCGGGACTCTATGGCTACACCTTC.

V and J are TRBV2 and TRBJ2-3; 7 bases line up with TRBD1. CDR3 length: 14 amino acids. V gave up 6 bases and J gave up 3 bases; unmatched junction bases: 6. The germline CDR1 and CDR2 sequences are SNHLY and FYNNEI. The CDR3 bases are TGTGCCAGCAGCCAGGGACAGTTTACAGATACGCAGTATTTT. Its translation is CASSQGQFTDTQYF.

V gene TRBV14 combines with J gene TRBJ2-2; 12 bases align to TRBD2. The ends lost 4 bases at V and 2 bases at J; junction bases unmatched: 5. This CDR3 comprises 17 residues. The germline CDR1 and CDR2 sequences are SGHDN and FVKESK. The CDR3 DNA reads as TGTGCCAGCAGCCCACTAGCGGGGGGCCTAAACACCGGGGAGCTGTTTTTT. Its translation is CASSPLAGGLNTGELFF.

CDR3 in amino acids: CASSRTEQETQYF. For the CDR3, the DNA is TGCGCCAGCAGCCGGACAGAGCAAGAGACCCAGTACTTC. The genes are TRBV5-1 and TRBJ2-5; D might be TRBD1 (6 bases). There are 13 residues in the CDR3. Trimming removed 4 bases at V and 2 bases at J, with 9 bases between. Germline loops: CDR1 SGHRS, CDR2 YFSETQ.

The rearrangement uses TRBV5-1 and TRBJ2-2; TRBD1 matches at 8 bases. Germline CDR1 and CDR2: SGHRS and YFSETQ. J lost 7 bases, V lost 4 bases, and 6 bases had no gene match. This CDR3 spans 14 amino acids. CDR3 DNA: TGCGCCAGCAGCCGGACAGGGTCGGACGGGGAGCTGTTTTTT. Its translation is CASSRTGSDGELFF.

The chain joins TRBV18 to TRBJ2-1; D perhaps matches TRBD2 (6 bases). Germline values: CDR1 KGHSH, CDR2 LQKENI. V gave up 6 bases and J gave up 6 bases, with 15 bases separating them. The CDR3 covers 14 residues. CDR3 residues: CASSYSVEGNEQFF. The DNA for the CDR3 is TGTGCCAGCTCTTACTCGGTGGAGGGCAATGAGCAGTTCTTC.

V is TRBV25-1 and J is TRBJ1-1; no reliable D call. Looked up from germline, CDR1 is MGHDK and CDR2 is SYGVNS. V lost 4 bases to trimming and J lost 0 bases, with 9 bases between them. The CDR3 runs 14 residues. This CDR3 reads CASSVGAMNTEAFF. The CDR3 DNA is TGTGCCAGCAGTGTGGGTGCGATGAACACTGAAGCTTTCTTT.

CDR3 DNA sequence: TGCGCCAGCAACCCCCGGGCAGGACTTACAACTAATGAAAAACTGTTTTTT. This gives the protein CASNPRAGLTTNEKLFF. The V gene is TRBV4-1, the J gene TRBJ1-4; unclear D gene. V was shortened by 7 bases and J by 0 bases, with 18 bases between the two germline ends. In germline, CDR1 is MGHRA, CDR2 YSYEKL. This CDR3 region has 17 residues.

This clone has only one observation. V is TRBV6-4 and J is TRBJ2-4, with 12 bases that match TRBD2. The CDR3 is 17 amino acids. Germline-derived CDR1 and CDR2 are MRHNA and SNTAGT. The V gene end was trimmed by 4 bases and the J gene end by 0 bases; junction bases not matched to a gene: 4. CDR3 DNA sequence: TGTGCCAGCAGTGGACTAGCGGGAGCAGGAGCCAAAAACATTCAGTACTTC. Translated: CASSGLAGAGAKNIQYF.

The CDR3 protein is CASSAGTGTKNYGYTF. The CDR3, as DNA: TGTGCCAGCAGTGCTGGGACAGGGACCAAGAACTATGGCTACACCTTC. The chain carries TRBV6-1 and TRBJ1-2; 9 nucleotides match TRBD1. CDR1 and CDR2 (germline): MNHNS, SASEGT. The trim removed 4 bases at V and 2 bases at J, leaving 8 bases unmatched. This CDR3 contains 16 residues.

The chain joins TRBV5-1 to TRBJ2-1; 9 bases line up with TRBD2. Germline CDR1 and CDR2: SGHRS and YFSETQ. This CDR3 has 17 amino acids. Trimming removed 0 bases from V and 7 bases from J; junction bases left unmatched: 11. The chain's CDR3 is CASSLAGFSGRGNEQFF. The CDR3 DNA reads TGCGCCAGCAGCTTGGCCGGTTTTAGCGGGAGAGGGAATGAGCAGTTCTTC.

V is TRBV11-2 and J is TRBJ2-1; D perhaps matches TRBD2 (6 bases). Germline V gives CDR1 SGHAT, CDR2 FQNNGV. The CDR3 totals 14 residues. The V and J ends lost 5 bases and 5 bases respectively, with 13 bases between them. The CDR3 DNA follows: TGTGCCAGCAGCCGCAATGGAGGGGACAATGAGCAGTTCTTC. Translated, it gives CASSRNGGDNEQFF.

The chain joins TRBV27 to TRBJ1-5; the D is unclear. V lost 8 bases and J lost 0, with 14 bases in between. Germline CDR1 and CDR2: MNHEY and SMNVEV (reference sequence). The CDR3 contains 15 residues. The CDR3 loop is CASSGRPYSNQPQHF. DNA for the CDR3: TGTGCCAGCTCCGGGCGGCCCTATAGCAATCAGCCCCAGCATTTT.

The J gene is TRBJ2-3, the V gene TRBV6-5; 10 positions match TRBD1. CDR1 and CDR2 from the germline V gene are MNHEY and SVGAGI. The V segment lost 6 bases and the J segment 3 bases; nucleotides outside the gene matches: 6. This CDR3 region has 15 residues. Here the CDR3 reads CASRGTGAGTDTQYF. CDR3 coding DNA: TGTGCCAGCAGAGGGACAGGGGCGGGTACAGATACGCAGTATTTT.

The V and J genes are TRBV5-4 and TRBJ2-6; D is ambiguous. The germline CDR1 and CDR2 sequences are SGHNT and YYREEE (reference sequence). The CDR3 length is 14 residues. The V gene lost 3 bases and the J gene lost 0 bases, with 4 bases spanning the gap. CDR3 amino acids: CASSSTSGANVLTF. The DNA of the CDR3 is TGTGCCAGCAGCTCTACCTCTGGGGCCAACGTCCTGACTTTC.

The chain joins TRBV28 to TRBJ2-5; a possible D gene is TRBD2 (5 bases). V lost 5 bases, J lost 5 bases, and 18 bases lay in between. The length of the CDR3 is 15 residues. Germline V lookup: CDR1 MDHEN, CDR2 SYDVKM. CDR3 residues: CASSPREGRKETQYF. CDR3 DNA: TGTGCCAGCAGTCCACGCGAGGGCCGTAAGGAGACCCAGTACTTC.

The V and J genes are TRBV14 and TRBJ2-3; D could derive from TRBD1 or TRBD2 (5 bases each). This CDR3 is built from 12 residues. V lost 5 bases and J 4 bases, leaving 7 bases between the germline ends. CDR1 is SGHDN, CDR2 FVKESK, per germline. The CDR3: CASSWDPDTQYF. CDR3 in DNA: TGTGCCAGCAGCTGGGACCCAGATACGCAGTATTTT. The whole variable domain, remainder taken from reference TRBV14 and TRBJ2-3, is EAGVTQFPSHSVIEKGQTVTLRCDPISGHDNLYWYRRVMGKEIKFLLHFVKESKQDESGMPNNRFLAERTGGTYSTLKVQPAELEDSGVYFCASSWDPDTQYFGPGTRLTVL.

The genes are TRBV6-1 and TRBJ1-5; D is unresolved. The germline gives CDR1 MNHNS, CDR2 SASEGT. V lost 7 bases and J 0 bases, leaving 10 bases between the germline ends. This CDR3 comprises 14 residues. The CDR3 nucleotides read TGTGCCAGCAAGAAGGGAAATAGCAATCAGCCCCAGCATTTT. Translating it yields CASKKGNSNQPQHF.

The chain uses TRBV18 and TRBJ2-5; 7 bases line up with TRBD1. CDR3 length: 13 amino acids. V was pared by 3 bases and J by 5 bases, with 3 bases of the junction left unmatched. CDR1 is KGHSH, CDR2 LQKENI, per germline. The CDR3 sequence is CASSPDRRETQYF. CDR3 bases: TGTGCCAGCTCACCGGACAGGAGGGAGACCCAGTACTTC.

This sequence joins TRBV5-1 and TRBJ2-5, with 16 bases aligning to TRBD2. There are 19 residues in the CDR3. The J segment lost 4 bases and the V segment lost 4 bases, leaving 13 bases of the junction unmatched. Germline lookup yields CDR1 SGHRS and CDR2 YFSETQ. This chain's CDR3 is CASSRNPGTSGGAAETQYF. The CDR3 DNA follows: TGCGCCAGCAGCCGAAACCCCGGGACTAGCGGGGGGGCGGCAGAGACCCAGTACTTC.

This clone has more than one count but fewer than ten. The V and J genes are TRBV5-1 and TRBJ1-3; D remains unclear. Germline assignment: CDR1 SGHRS and CDR2 YFSETQ. V was cut by 4 bases and J by 9 bases, with 14 bases left in between. The CDR3 contains 13 residues. The chain's CDR3 is CASSLLTDSTIYF. The CDR3 bases are TGCGCCAGCAGCCTTCTAACGGATTCCACCATATATTTT.

This clone came up a few times. The chain links TRBV10-3 to TRBJ2-1, with D possibly being TRBD1 (6 bases). V was clipped by 0 bases and J by 3 bases, with 21 bases between them. The CDR3 runs 19 residues. Germline V gene data show CDR1 as ENHRY and CDR2 as SYGVKD. CDR3 in DNA: TGTGCCATCAGTGAGTCAGGTGTTATCACAGGGACCCTCTACAATGAGCAGTTCTTC. Translated: CAISESGVITGTLYNEQFF.

This clone was found once. V is TRBV5-1 and J is TRBJ2-7; 7 bases are a match to TRBD1. The CDR3 covers 13 residues. V shed 2 bases and J 3 bases; nucleotides not matched to a gene: 2. Germline CDR1 is SGHRS and CDR2 is YFSETQ. This CDR3 reads CASSLTGDYEQYV. CDR3 nucleotide sequence: TGCGCCAGCAGCTTAACAGGGGACTACGAGCAGTACGTC.